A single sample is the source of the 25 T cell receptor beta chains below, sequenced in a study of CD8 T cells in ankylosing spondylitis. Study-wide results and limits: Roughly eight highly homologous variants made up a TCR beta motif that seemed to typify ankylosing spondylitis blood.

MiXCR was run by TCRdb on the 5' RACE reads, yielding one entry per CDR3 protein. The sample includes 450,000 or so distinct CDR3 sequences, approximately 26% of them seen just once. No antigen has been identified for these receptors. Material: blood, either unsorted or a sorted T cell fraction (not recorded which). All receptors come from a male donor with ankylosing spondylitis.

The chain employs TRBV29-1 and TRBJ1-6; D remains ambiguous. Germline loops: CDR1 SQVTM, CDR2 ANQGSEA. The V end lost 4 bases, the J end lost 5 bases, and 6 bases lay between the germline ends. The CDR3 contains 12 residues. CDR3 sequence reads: CSVGQDNSPLHF. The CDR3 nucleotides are TGCAGCGTTGGTCAGGATAATTCACCCCTCCACTTT.

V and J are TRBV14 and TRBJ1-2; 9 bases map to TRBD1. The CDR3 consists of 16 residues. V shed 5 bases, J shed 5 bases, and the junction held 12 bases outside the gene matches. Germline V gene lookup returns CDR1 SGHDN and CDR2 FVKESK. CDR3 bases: TGTGCCAGCAGCAACCGGACAGGGGATTTATGGTATGGCTACACCTTC. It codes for CASSNRTGDLWYGYTF. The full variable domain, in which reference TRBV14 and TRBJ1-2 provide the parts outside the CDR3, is EAGVTQFPSHSVIEKGQTVTLRCDPISGHDNLYWYRRVMGKEIKFLLHFVKESKQDESGMPNNRFLAERTGGTYSTLKVQPAELEDSGVYFCASSNRTGDLWYGYTFGSGTRLTVV.

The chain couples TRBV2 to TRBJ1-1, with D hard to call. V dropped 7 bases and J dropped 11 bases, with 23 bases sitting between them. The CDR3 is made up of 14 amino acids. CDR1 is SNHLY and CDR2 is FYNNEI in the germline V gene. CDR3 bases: TGTGCCAGCAATCCGGATACTTCTGGGAAGGATGCTTTCTTT. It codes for CASNPDTSGKDAFF.

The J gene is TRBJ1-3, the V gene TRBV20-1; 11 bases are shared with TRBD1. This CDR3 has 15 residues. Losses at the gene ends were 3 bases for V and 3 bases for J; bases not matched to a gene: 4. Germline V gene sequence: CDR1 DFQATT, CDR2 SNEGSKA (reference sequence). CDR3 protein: CSASADRGLGNTIYF. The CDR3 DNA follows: TGCAGTGCTAGTGCGGACAGGGGGCTTGGAAACACCATATATTTT.

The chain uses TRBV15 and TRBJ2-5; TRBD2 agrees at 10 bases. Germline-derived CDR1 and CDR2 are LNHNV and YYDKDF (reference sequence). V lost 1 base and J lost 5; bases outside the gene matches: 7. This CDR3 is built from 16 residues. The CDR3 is CATSRAGLAGVETQYF. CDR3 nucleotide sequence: TGTGCCACCAGCAGAGCTGGGCTAGCGGGAGTGGAGACCCAGTACTTC.

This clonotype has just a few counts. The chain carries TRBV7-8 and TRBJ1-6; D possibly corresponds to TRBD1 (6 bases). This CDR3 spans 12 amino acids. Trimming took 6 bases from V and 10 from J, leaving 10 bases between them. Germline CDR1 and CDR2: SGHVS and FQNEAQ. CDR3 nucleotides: TGTGCCAGCAGGAACAGGGAATCACCCCTCCACTTT. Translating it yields CASRNRESPLHF.

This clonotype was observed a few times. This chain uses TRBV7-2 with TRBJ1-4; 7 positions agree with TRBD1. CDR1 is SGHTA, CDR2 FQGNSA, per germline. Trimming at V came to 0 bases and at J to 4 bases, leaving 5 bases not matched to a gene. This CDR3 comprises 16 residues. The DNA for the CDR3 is TGTGCCAGCAGCTTAGCCGTGGGACAGAGTAATGAAAAACTGTTTTTT. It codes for CASSLAVGQSNEKLFF.

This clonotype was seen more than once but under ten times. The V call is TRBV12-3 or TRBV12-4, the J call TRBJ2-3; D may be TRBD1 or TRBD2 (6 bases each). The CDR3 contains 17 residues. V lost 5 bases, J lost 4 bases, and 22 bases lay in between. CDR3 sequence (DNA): TGTGCCAGCAGTCGATCGTACTTAGGGGGAGGCGCAGATACGCAGTATTTT. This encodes CASSRSYLGGGADTQYF.

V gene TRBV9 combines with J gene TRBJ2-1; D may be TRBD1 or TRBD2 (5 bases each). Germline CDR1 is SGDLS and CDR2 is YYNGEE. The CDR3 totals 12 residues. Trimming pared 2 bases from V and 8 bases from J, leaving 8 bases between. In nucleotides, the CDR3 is TGTGCCAGCAGCGTCCGAGGGGATGAGCAGTTCTTC. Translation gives CASSVRGDEQFF.

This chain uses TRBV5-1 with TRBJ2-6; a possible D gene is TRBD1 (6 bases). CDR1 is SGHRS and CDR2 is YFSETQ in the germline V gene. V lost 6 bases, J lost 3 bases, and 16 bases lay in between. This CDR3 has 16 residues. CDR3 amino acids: CASTRDTGDGANVLTF. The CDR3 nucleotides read TGCGCCAGCACCCGGGACACCGGTGATGGGGCCAACGTCCTGACTTTC.

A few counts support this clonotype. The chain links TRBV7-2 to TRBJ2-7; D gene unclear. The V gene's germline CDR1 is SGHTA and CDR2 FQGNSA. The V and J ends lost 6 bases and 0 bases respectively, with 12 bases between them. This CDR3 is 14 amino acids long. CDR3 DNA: TGTGCCAGCAGTTTCATAGGAAGCTCCTACGAGCAGTACTTC. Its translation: CASSFIGSSYEQYF. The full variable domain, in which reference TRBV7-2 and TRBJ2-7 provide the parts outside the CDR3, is GAGVSQSPSNKVTEKGKDVELRCDPISGHTALYWYRQSLGQGLEFLIYFQGNSAPDKSGLPSDRFSAERTGGSVSTLTIQRTQQEDSAVYLCASSFIGSSYEQYFGPGTRLTVT.

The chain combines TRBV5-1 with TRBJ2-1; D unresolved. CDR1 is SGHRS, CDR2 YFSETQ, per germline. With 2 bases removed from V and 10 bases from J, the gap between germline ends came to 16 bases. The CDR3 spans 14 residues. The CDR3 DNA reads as TGCGCCAGCAGCTTCGCAGTCCGGACCGAGGAGCAGTTCTTC. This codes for CASSFAVRTEEQFF. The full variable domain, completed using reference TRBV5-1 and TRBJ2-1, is KAGVTQTPRYLIKTRGQQVTLSCSPISGHRSVSWYQQTPGQGLQFLFEYFSETQRNKGNFPGRFSGRQFSNSRSEMNVSTLELGDSALYLCASSFAVRTEEQFFGPGTRLTVL.

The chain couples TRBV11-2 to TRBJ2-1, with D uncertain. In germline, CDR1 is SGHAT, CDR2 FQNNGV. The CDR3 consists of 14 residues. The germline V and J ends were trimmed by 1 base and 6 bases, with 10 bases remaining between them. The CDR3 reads CASSLGGRFNEQFF. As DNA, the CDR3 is TGTGCCAGCAGCTTAGGGGGTAGATTCAATGAGCAGTTCTTC.

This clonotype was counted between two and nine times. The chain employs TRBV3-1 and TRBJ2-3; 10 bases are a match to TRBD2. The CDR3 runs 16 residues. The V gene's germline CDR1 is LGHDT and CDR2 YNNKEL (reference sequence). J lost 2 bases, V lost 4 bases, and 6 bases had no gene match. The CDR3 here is CASSRRTSGITDTQYF. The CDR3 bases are TGTGCCAGCAGCCGCCGGACTAGCGGAATCACAGATACGCAGTATTTT.

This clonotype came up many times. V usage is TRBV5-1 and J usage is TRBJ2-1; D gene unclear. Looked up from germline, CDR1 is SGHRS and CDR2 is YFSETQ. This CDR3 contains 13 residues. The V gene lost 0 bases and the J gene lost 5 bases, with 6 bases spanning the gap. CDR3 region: CASSLVVNNEQFF. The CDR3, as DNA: TGCGCCAGCAGCTTGGTGGTCAACAATGAGCAGTTCTTC.

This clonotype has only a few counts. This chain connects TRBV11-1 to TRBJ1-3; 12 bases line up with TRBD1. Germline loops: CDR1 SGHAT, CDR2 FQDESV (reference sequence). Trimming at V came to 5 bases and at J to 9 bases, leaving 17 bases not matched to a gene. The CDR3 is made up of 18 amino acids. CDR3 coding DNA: TGTGCCAGCAGCCCCGGATCCGGGACAGGGGGCCAGGGGAGCACCATATATTTT. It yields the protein CASSPGSGTGGQGSTIYF.

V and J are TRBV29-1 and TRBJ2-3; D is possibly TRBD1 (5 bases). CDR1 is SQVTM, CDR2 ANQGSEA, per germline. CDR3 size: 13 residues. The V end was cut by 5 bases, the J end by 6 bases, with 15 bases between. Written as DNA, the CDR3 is TGCAGCGTTAAGGGGCACGGTTCGGATACGCAGTATTTT. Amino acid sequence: CSVKGHGSDTQYF.

CDR3 DNA sequence: TGTGCCGGGGGGACGGACGTGAACACTGAAGCTTTCTTT. It codes for CAGGTDVNTEAFF. The V gene is TRBV28, the J gene TRBJ1-1, with D maybe TRBD1 (5 bases). CDR1 is MDHEN, CDR2 SYDVKM, per germline. Between the trimmed V and J ends, which lost 11 bases and 0 bases, there was a span of 13 bases. This CDR3 has 13 amino acids.

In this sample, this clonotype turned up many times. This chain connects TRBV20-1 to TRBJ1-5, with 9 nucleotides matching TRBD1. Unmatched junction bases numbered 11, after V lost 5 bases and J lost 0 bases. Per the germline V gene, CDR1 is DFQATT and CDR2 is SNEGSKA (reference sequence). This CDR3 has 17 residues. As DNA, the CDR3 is TGCAGTGCTCACCGAATCCGGACAGGGGATAGCAATCAGCCCCAGCATTTT. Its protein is CSAHRIRTGDSNQPQHF.

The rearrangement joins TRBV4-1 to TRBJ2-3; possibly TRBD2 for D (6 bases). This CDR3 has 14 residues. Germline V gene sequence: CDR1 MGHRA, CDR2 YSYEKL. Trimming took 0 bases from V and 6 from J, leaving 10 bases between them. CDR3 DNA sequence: TGCGCCAGCAGCCAAGATTCCCGGGAGGATACGCAGTATTTT. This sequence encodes CASSQDSREDTQYF.

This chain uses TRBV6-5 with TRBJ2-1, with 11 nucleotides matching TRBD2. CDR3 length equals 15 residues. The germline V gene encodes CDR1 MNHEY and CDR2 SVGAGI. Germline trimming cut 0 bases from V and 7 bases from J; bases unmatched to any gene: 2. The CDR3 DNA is TGTGCCAGCAGTTACTCTAGCGGGAGGGTTAATGAGCAGTTCTTC. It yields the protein CASSYSSGRVNEQFF.

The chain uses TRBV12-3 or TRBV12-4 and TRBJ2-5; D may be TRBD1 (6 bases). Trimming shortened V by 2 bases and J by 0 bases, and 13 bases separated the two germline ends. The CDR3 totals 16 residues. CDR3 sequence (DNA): TGTGCCAGCAGTTTATCCCCGGACAGCAACCAAGAGACCCAGTACTTC. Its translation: CASSLSPDSNQETQYF.

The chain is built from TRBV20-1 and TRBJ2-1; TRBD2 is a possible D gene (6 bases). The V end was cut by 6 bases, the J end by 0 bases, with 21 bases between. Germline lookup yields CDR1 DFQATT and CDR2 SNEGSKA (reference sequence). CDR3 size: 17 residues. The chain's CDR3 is CSALYVSGKSSYNEQFF. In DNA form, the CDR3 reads TGCAGTGCCCTTTATGTTAGCGGCAAGAGCTCCTACAATGAGCAGTTCTTC.

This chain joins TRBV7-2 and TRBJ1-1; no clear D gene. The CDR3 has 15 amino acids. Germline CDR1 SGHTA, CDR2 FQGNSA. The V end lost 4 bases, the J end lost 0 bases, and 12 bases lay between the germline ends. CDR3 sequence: CASSSYWAMNTEAFF. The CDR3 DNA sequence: TGTGCCAGCAGCTCTTACTGGGCCATGAACACTGAAGCTTTCTTT.

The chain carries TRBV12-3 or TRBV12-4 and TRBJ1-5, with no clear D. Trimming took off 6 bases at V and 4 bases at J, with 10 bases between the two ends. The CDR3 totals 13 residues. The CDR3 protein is CASRETENQPQHF. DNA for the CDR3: TGTGCCAGCAGGGAGACCGAAAATCAGCCCCAGCATTTT.